This T cell receptor beta chain was recovered during a study of CD8+CD57+ T cells in acquired aplastic anemia. Overall study: The study obtained approximately 11 million reads on average for CD4+ cells from healthy donors. Study observations and caveats: Over 25 CD8+ CDR3 sequences occurred in both the patients and the controls.

The template for TCR beta VDJ and CDR3 sequence profiling was genomic DNA. In TCRdb, the reads were re-called with MiXCR into one record per CDR3 protein. The repertoire holds about 220,000 distinct CDR3 sequences, roughly 35% seen once, with around 1.1% in the top ten. After removal of 5 bases from V and 9 bases from J, the junction contained 17 bases not matched to a gene. Per germline, CDR1 SGHRS and CDR2 YFSETQ. This CDR3 comprises 16 residues. In the case of this clonotype: Antigen: not known.

Sequenced input: sorted CD4+, CD8+, or CD8+CD57+ T cells (not recorded which) from PBMCs. This clonotype was obtained from a human donor in good health, serving as a control. V is TRBV5-1 and J is TRBJ2-1, with 7 bases aligning to TRBD2. The CDR3 DNA follows: TGCGCCAGCAGGAGTCAGGTGGGGACTAACATGGGTGAGCAGTTCTTC. Protein product: CASRSQVGTNMGEQFF.